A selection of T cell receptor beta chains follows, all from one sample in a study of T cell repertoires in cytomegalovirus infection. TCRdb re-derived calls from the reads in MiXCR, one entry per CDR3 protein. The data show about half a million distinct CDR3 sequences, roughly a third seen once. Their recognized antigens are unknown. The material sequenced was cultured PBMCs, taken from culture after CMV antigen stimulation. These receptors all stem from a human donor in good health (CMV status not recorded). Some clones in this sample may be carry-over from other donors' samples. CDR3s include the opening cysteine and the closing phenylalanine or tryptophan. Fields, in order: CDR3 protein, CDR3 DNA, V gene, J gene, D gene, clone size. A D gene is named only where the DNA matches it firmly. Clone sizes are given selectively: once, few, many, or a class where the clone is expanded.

CDR3 protein: CATGLPPDTQYF
CDR3 DNA: TGTGCCACTGGACTTCCCCCAGATACGCAGTATTTT
V gene: TRBV24-1
J gene: TRBJ2-3
D gene: .
clone size: .

CDR3 protein: CASAGGSRNEQFF
CDR3 DNA: TGTGCCAGCGCCGGAGGGAGTAGGAATGAGCAGTTCTTC
V gene: TRBV12-3/TRBV12-4
J gene: TRBJ2-1
D gene: .
clone size: .

CDR3 protein: CASSPYEQYF
CDR3 DNA: TGTGCCAGCAGCCCCTACGAGCAGTACTTC
V gene: TRBV2
J gene: TRBJ2-7
D gene: .
clone size: .

CDR3 protein: CASSPGRGGGLESYEQYF
CDR3 DNA: TGTGCCAGCAGCCCGGGCCGGGGGGGCGGGCTGGAGTCCTACGAGCAGTACTTC
V gene: TRBV7-6
J gene: TRBJ2-7
D gene: TRBD2
clone size: few

CDR3 protein: CATSSPPGDSGIKADTQYF
CDR3 DNA: TGTGCCACCAGCAGCCCCCCGGGGGATAGCGGGATAAAGGCAGATACGCAGTATTTT
V gene: TRBV15
J gene: TRBJ2-3
D gene: TRBD2
clone size: .

CDR3 protein: CASSFMLQGSEQYF
CDR3 DNA: TGTGCCAGCAGCTTTATGCTACAGGGGTCCGAGCAGTACTTC
V gene: TRBV27
J gene: TRBJ2-7
D gene: TRBD1
clone size: .

CDR3 protein: CASGPGAGTEAFF
CDR3 DNA: TGTGCCAGTGGCCCAGGGGCGGGCACTGAAGCTTTCTTT
V gene: TRBV19
J gene: TRBJ1-1
D gene: .
clone size: few

CDR3 protein: CASSEGLAGTVVNEQFF
CDR3 DNA: TGTGCCAGCAGCGAAGGACTAGCGGGAACAGTCGTCAATGAGCAGTTCTTC
V gene: TRBV7-8
J gene: TRBJ2-1
D gene: TRBD2
clone size: .

CDR3 protein: CASSRGTGVNGYTF
CDR3 DNA: TGTGCCAGCAGCCGCGGGACAGGGGTAAATGGCTACACCTTC
V gene: TRBV12-3/TRBV12-4
J gene: TRBJ1-2
D gene: TRBD1
clone size: .

CDR3 protein: CASSLGEENVDGYTF
CDR3 DNA: TGTGCCAGCAGTTTAGGTGAAGAAAACGTCGATGGCTACACCTTC
V gene: TRBV12-3/TRBV12-4
J gene: TRBJ1-2
D gene: .
clone size: few

CDR3 protein: CASRKRAGGYEQYF
CDR3 DNA: TGTGCCAGCAGGAAGCGAGCGGGGGGCTACGAGCAGTACTTC
V gene: TRBV28
J gene: TRBJ2-7
D gene: TRBD2
clone size: .

CDR3 protein: CASSLGLGAALPTDTQYF
CDR3 DNA: TGTGCCAGCAGCTTAGGCCTTGGAGCGGCTCTACCCACAGATACGCAGTATTTT
V gene: TRBV13
J gene: TRBJ2-3
D gene: .
clone size: few

CDR3 protein: CSVVQGLEETQYF
CDR3 DNA: TGCAGCGTAGTCCAGGGACTCGAGGAGACCCAGTACTTC
V gene: TRBV29-1
J gene: TRBJ2-5
D gene: .
clone size: .

CDR3 protein: CASSPGGGLSTEAFF
CDR3 DNA: TGTGCCAGCAGCCCGGGAGGGGGACTGAGCACTGAAGCTTTCTTT
V gene: TRBV5-6
J gene: TRBJ1-1
D gene: .
clone size: .

CDR3 protein: CASSLSRGRQGVGNIQYF
CDR3 DNA: TGTGCCAGCAGTTTATCCCGGGGGAGACAGGGGGTGGGAAACATTCAGTACTTC
V gene: TRBV12-3/TRBV12-4
J gene: TRBJ2-4
D gene: TRBD1
clone size: few

CDR3 protein: CASGRRAWGTQYF
CDR3 DNA: TGTGCCAGCGGTCGCCGGGCCTGGGGGACCCAGTACTTC
V gene: TRBV12-3/TRBV12-4
J gene: TRBJ2-5
D gene: .
clone size: .

CDR3 protein: CASSLFPSDNQPQHF
CDR3 DNA: TGCGCCAGCAGCTTATTTCCCAGTGACAATCAGCCCCAGCATTTT
V gene: TRBV5-1
J gene: TRBJ1-5
D gene: .
clone size: once

CDR3 protein: CASSLAGAQWGNEQFF
CDR3 DNA: TGTGCCAGCAGCTTAGCGGGCGCACAATGGGGCAATGAGCAGTTCTTC
V gene: TRBV7-2
J gene: TRBJ2-1
D gene: .
clone size: many

CDR3 protein: CASSLAGVVTGELFF
CDR3 DNA: TGTGCCAGCAGCTTGGCGGGAGTGGTCACCGGGGAGCTGTTTTTT
V gene: TRBV11-2
J gene: TRBJ2-2
D gene: TRBD2
clone size: few

CDR3 protein: CASKKGGLAVNTGELFF
CDR3 DNA: TGTGCCAGCAAAAAAGGGGGACTAGCGGTTAACACCGGGGAGCTGTTTTTT
V gene: TRBV12-3/TRBV12-4
J gene: TRBJ2-2
D gene: TRBD2
clone size: .

CDR3 protein: CASRRSGSVPYEQYF
CDR3 DNA: TGTGCCAGCCGTCGTAGCGGGAGCGTGCCCTACGAGCAGTACTTC
V gene: TRBV6-2/TRBV6-3
J gene: TRBJ2-7
D gene: TRBD2
clone size: few

CDR3 protein: CASSPPGEGSGELFF
CDR3 DNA: TGTGCCAGCAGTCCTCCGGGGGAGGGATCCGGGGAGCTGTTTTTT
V gene: TRBV28
J gene: TRBJ2-2
D gene: TRBD2
clone size: .

CDR3 protein: CASSVDSYEQYF
CDR3 DNA: TGTGCCAGCAGCGTGGACAGCTACGAGCAGTACTTC
V gene: TRBV7-6
J gene: TRBJ2-7
D gene: .
clone size: many

CDR3 protein: CASSTYRGHNQPQHF
CDR3 DNA: TGTGCCAGCAGCACCTACAGGGGGCACAATCAGCCCCAGCATTTT
V gene: TRBV2
J gene: TRBJ1-5
D gene: TRBD1
clone size: .

CDR3 protein: CASSTDIGTPLHF
CDR3 DNA: TGTGCCAGTAGTACGGACATCGGGACACCCCTCCACTTT
V gene: TRBV19
J gene: TRBJ1-6
D gene: .
clone size: once

CDR3 protein: CASSGTVFTGELFF
CDR3 DNA: TGTGCCAGTAGCGGGACAGTGTTCACCGGGGAGCTGTTTTTT
V gene: TRBV19
J gene: TRBJ2-2
D gene: TRBD1
clone size: .

CDR3 protein: CASSSTSHLSGQETQYF
CDR3 DNA: TGTGCCAGCAGCTCAACTAGCCACCTAAGCGGCCAAGAGACCCAGTACTTC
V gene: TRBV14
J gene: TRBJ2-5
D gene: .
clone size: .

CDR3 protein: CASSLGGLASNQPQHF
CDR3 DNA: TGTGCCAGCAGCTTAGGTGGACTCGCCTCCAATCAGCCCCAGCATTTT
V gene: TRBV7-6
J gene: TRBJ1-5
D gene: .
clone size: few

CDR3 protein: CASSQEAAWEQFF
CDR3 DNA: TGCGCCAGCAGCCAAGAAGCGGCGTGGGAGCAGTTCTTC
V gene: TRBV4-3
J gene: TRBJ2-1
D gene: .
clone size: .

CDR3 protein: CASSGTEYYGYTF
CDR3 DNA: TGTGCCAGCAGTGGTACAGAATACTATGGCTACACCTTC
V gene: TRBV28
J gene: TRBJ1-2
D gene: .
clone size: .

CDR3 protein: CASSLGPESTGELFF
CDR3 DNA: TGTGCCAGCAGCCTAGGACCGGAGAGCACCGGGGAGCTGTTTTTT
V gene: TRBV7-4
J gene: TRBJ2-2
D gene: .
clone size: once

CDR3 protein: CASTTGQAAETQYF
CDR3 DNA: TGTGCCAGCACGACCGGACAGGCTGCGGAGACCCAGTACTTC
V gene: TRBV28
J gene: TRBJ2-5
D gene: TRBD1
clone size: few

CDR3 protein: CASSLQIMGQGMAGELFF
CDR3 DNA: TGTGCCAGCAGCTTACAAATCATGGGACAGGGAATGGCCGGGGAGCTGTTTTTT
V gene: TRBV3-1
J gene: TRBJ2-2
D gene: TRBD1
clone size: .

CDR3 protein: CASSHRPGTIAKNIQYF
CDR3 DNA: TGTGCCAGCAGTCACCGACCTGGGACTATAGCCAAAAACATTCAGTACTTC
V gene: TRBV7-2
J gene: TRBJ2-4
D gene: TRBD2
clone size: .

CDR3 protein: CASSFGQLGIASYEQYF
CDR3 DNA: TGTGCCAGCAGCTTTGGTCAGCTTGGGATCGCCTCCTACGAGCAGTACTTC
V gene: TRBV7-3
J gene: TRBJ2-7
D gene: .
clone size: .

CDR3 protein: CASSPIGGSAQETQYF
CDR3 DNA: TGTGCCAGCAGTCCCATCGGGGGCAGCGCCCAAGAGACCCAGTACTTC
V gene: TRBV27
J gene: TRBJ2-5
D gene: .
clone size: once

CDR3 protein: CASTQDSSGGAFF
CDR3 DNA: TGTGCCAGCACTCAGGATTCGTCCGGCGGAGCTTTCTTT
V gene: TRBV12-3/TRBV12-4
J gene: TRBJ1-1
D gene: .
clone size: .